This is a list of T cell receptor beta chains from one sample in a study of neoadjuvant nivolumab and ipilimumab in lung cancer. The data were produced by immunoSEQ multiplex PCR, yet TCRdb's version contains in-frame clones alone and is incomplete. The data contain 15,000 to 20,000 clones, around 76% of them singletons. The specimen comprised tumor tissue, sampled after neoadjuvant nivolumab, alone or with ipilimumab, at or shortly before surgery. The receptors were sampled from an adult with non-small cell lung cancer. Each CDR3 is given with its conserved first and last residue. A D gene is named only where the DNA matches it firmly. Clone size appears in some rows only: once, few, many, or a class for an expanded clone.

D: NA; J: TRBJ1-2; V: TRBV5-4; size: NA; length: 15; DNA: TGTGCCAGCAGCTTTCGAGGGAATAATTCGTTTGGCTACACCTTC; CDR3: CASSFRGNNSFGYTF
D: TRBD2; J: TRBJ2-7; V: TRBV12-5; size: NA; length: 17; DNA: TGTGCTAGTGGTTTGGACTCCGGACTAGCGGGGGTATACGAGCAGTACTTC; CDR3: CASGLDSGLAGVYEQYF
D: NA; J: TRBJ1-5; V: TRBV19; size: NA; length: 15; DNA: TGTGCCAGTAGTACTCGGGACTTTAGCAATCAGCCCCAGCATTTT; CDR3: CASSTRDFSNQPQHF
D: TRBD2; J: TRBJ2-3; V: TRBV11-2; size: NA; length: 17; DNA: TGTGCCAGCAGCTTAGAAGGGACTAGTTTCAGCACAGATACGCAGTATTTT; CDR3: CASSLEGTSFSTDTQYF
D: TRBD2; J: TRBJ2-1; V: TRBV6-5; size: NA; length: 13; DNA: TGTGCCAGCAGGGCGGGGGGGCCACATGAGCAGTTCTTC; CDR3: CASRAGGPHEQFF
D: NA; J: TRBJ2-7; V: TRBV20-1; size: NA; length: 11; DNA: TGCAGTGCTAGGACGCAACAAGAGCAGTACTTC; CDR3: CSARTQQEQYF
D: NA; J: TRBJ2-5; V: TRBV7-2; size: NA; length: 15; DNA: TGTGCCAGCAGCTTACAGTTTGGGCTGCAAGAGACCCAGTACTTC; CDR3: CASSLQFGLQETQYF
D: NA; J: TRBJ2-6; V: TRBV18; size: NA; length: 17; DNA: TGTGCCAGCTCCCCCCGTGGGCCCGACTCTGGGGCCAACGTCCTGACTTTC; CDR3: CASSPRGPDSGANVLTF
D: NA; J: TRBJ1-2; V: TRBV18; size: NA; length: 15; DNA: TGTGCCAGCTCACCAATGGAGGGGCTCGGCTATGGCTACACCTTC; CDR3: CASSPMEGLGYGYTF
D: NA; J: TRBJ1-6; V: TRBV7-8; size: NA; length: 16; DNA: TGTGCCAGCAGCTTAGTGGGGACGATGAGTAATTCACCCCTCCACTTT; CDR3: CASSLVGTMSNSPLHF
D: NA; J: TRBJ1-4; V: TRBV18; size: NA; length: 14; DNA: TGTGCCAGCTCATCGACATTCCCTAATGAAAAACTGTTTTTT; CDR3: CASSSTFPNEKLFF
D: TRBD1; J: TRBJ1-1; V: TRBV5-1; size: NA; length: 14; DNA: TGCGCCAGTACCGGGACAGGGGGTCCCACTGAAGCTTTCTTT; CDR3: CASTGTGGPTEAFF
D: NA; J: TRBJ1-1; V: TRBV11-2; size: NA; length: 12; DNA: TGTGCCAGCAGCTTCATGAACACTGAAGCTTTCTTT; CDR3: CASSFMNTEAFF
D: NA; J: TRBJ2-3; V: TRBV6-1; size: NA; length: 11; DNA: TGTGCCAGCAGCACCACAGATACGCAGTATTTT; CDR3: CASSTTDTQYF
D: NA; J: TRBJ2-7; V: TRBV7-2; size: NA; length: 15; DNA: TGTGCCAGCAGCCCCAAGGGACCCCCGGACGACGAGCAGTACTTC; CDR3: CASSPKGPPDDEQYF
D: TRBD2; J: TRBJ2-5; V: TRBV27; size: NA; length: 17; DNA: TGTGCCAGCAGTTTAAGGTCTCGCGGGAGTAGCCAAGAGACCCAGTACTTC; CDR3: CASSLRSRGSSQETQYF
D: NA; J: TRBJ2-2; V: TRBV28; size: NA; length: 14; DNA: TGTGCCAGCAGGCTTGGACAGAACACCGGGGAGCTGTTTTTT; CDR3: CASRLGQNTGELFF
D: NA; J: TRBJ1-2; V: TRBV29-1; size: medium-sized; length: 13; DNA: TGCAGCGTTGATGCAGGCTCCAGTGCTGGCTACACCTTC; CDR3: CSVDAGSSAGYTF